This is a list of T cell receptor beta chains from one sample in a study of cytotoxic CD8 clonotypes in ibrutinib-treated CLL. Some clones are missing from TCRdb's copy, which holds only in-frame ones; the method was immunoSEQ multiplex PCR. The sample yields about 250,000 clones, 70% seen once. The sample here was PBMCs, taken after 24 months of ibrutinib treatment. The receptors derive from a human donor with chronic lymphocytic leukemia. The CDR3 runs from the conserved cysteine through the conserved F or W. D genes are given only for firm matches. Some rows mark clone size as missing; the rest say once, few, many or name a class of expanded clone.

TRBV19	NA	TRBJ2-1	TRBD2	CASTGLAVTNEQFF	TGTGCCAGTACCGGACTAGCGGTTACCAATGAGCAGTTCTTC
TRBV5-4	NA	TRBJ2-5	NA	CASSLADAQQETQYF	TGTGCCAGCAGCTTGGCCGACGCACAGCAAGAGACCCAGTACTTC
TRBV5-1	NA	TRBJ2-2	TRBD1	CASSLGQGAGELFF	TGCGCCAGCAGCTTGGGCCAGGGGGCCGGGGAGCTGTTTTTT
TRBV18	NA	TRBJ2-7	NA	CASSPIYAGPSYEQYF	TGTGCCAGCTCACCGATATACGCGGGACCCTCCTACGAGCAGTACTTC
TRBV5-6	NA	TRBJ1-2	TRBD1	CASSLAAGGGYGYTF	TGTGCCAGCAGCTTGGCCGCAGGGGGAGGCTATGGCTACACCTTC
TRBV27	few	TRBJ2-7	TRBD1	CASSLPGQGTYEQYF	TGTGCCAGCAGCCTCCCCGGACAGGGGACCTACGAGCAGTACTTC
TRBV19	NA	TRBJ2-2	NA	CASSILAGELFF	TGTGCCAGTAGTATTTTAGCCGGGGAGCTGTTTTTT
TRBV6-5	NA	TRBJ1-1	NA	CASSPTREGLVAFF	TGTGCCAGCAGTCCTACCAGGGAGGGGCTCGTGGCTTTCTTT
TRBV9	few	TRBJ2-7	NA	CASSIHPSLEQYF	TGTGCCAGCAGCATCCACCCCTCCCTCGAGCAGTACTTC
TRBV11-2	NA	TRBJ2-4	TRBD1	CASSRQGIAKNIQYF	TGTGCCAGCAGCCGACAGGGTATAGCCAAAAACATTCAGTACTTC
TRBV11-2	NA	TRBJ2-7	NA	CASSLDGGFEQYF	TGTGCCAGCAGCTTAGACGGGGGCTTCGAGCAGTACTTC
TRBV7-3	NA	TRBJ1-1	TRBD1	CASSLQGDTEAFF	TGTGCCAGCAGCCTACAGGGGGACACTGAAGCTTTCTTT
TRBV28	NA	TRBJ2-1	TRBD2	CASYAGGSYNEQFF	TGTGCCAGCTACGCGGGAGGATCCTACAATGAGCAGTTCTTC
TRBV9	few	TRBJ1-2	TRBD1	CASSVAPGTGSYGYTF	TGTGCCAGCAGCGTAGCCCCCGGGACAGGGTCCTATGGCTACACCTTC
TRBV29-1	once	TRBJ1-3	NA	CSVGASHSGNTIYF	TGCAGCGTTGGGGCTTCGCACTCTGGAAACACCATATATTTT
TRBV29-1	NA	TRBJ1-2	NA	CSVEDRQGGYGYTF	TGCAGCGTTGAAGATAGGCAGGGCGGCTATGGCTACACCTTC
TRBV28	NA	TRBJ2-3	TRBD2	CASSLSGRMNVDTQYF	TGTGCCAGCAGTTTAAGCGGGAGGATGAACGTAGATACGCAGTATTTT
TRBV29-1	NA	TRBJ1-1	TRBD1	CSVEGKSGGNTEAFF	TGCAGCGTTGAAGGAAAATCAGGGGGCAACACTGAAGCTTTCTTT
TRBV7-9	NA	TRBJ2-2	TRBD2	CASSQSGSHNTGELFF	TGTGCCAGCAGCCAAAGCGGGAGCCACAACACCGGGGAGCTGTTTTTT
TRBV7-9	few	TRBJ2-3	NA	CASSQTDTQYF	TGTGCCAGCAGCCAAACTGATACGCAGTATTTT
TRBV5-1	NA	TRBJ2-3	NA	CASSFGSTDTQYF	TGCGCCAGCAGCTTCGGTTCCACAGATACGCAGTATTTT
TRBV5-8	NA	TRBJ2-1	NA	CASSLGLYNEQFF	TGTGCCAGCAGCTTGGGGCTATACAATGAGCAGTTCTTC
TRBV29-1	NA	TRBJ2-7	TRBD2	CSVGTSGSSYEQYF	TGCAGCGTTGGGACTAGCGGGAGCTCCTACGAGCAGTACTTC
TRBV9	NA	TRBJ1-2	NA	CASSVEQVIGYGYTF	TGTGCCAGCAGCGTGGAACAGGTTATTGGCTATGGCTACACCTTC
TRBV6-5	NA	TRBJ2-7	NA	CASSYSVDEQYF	TGTGCCAGCAGTTACTCGGTCGACGAGCAGTACTTC
TRBV6-6	NA	TRBJ2-5	TRBD2	CASSSKTSGSWEVQYF	TGTGCCAGCAGTTCGAAAACTAGCGGGAGTTGGGAGGTCCAGTACTTC
TRBV11-3	few	TRBJ2-7	NA	CASSPTTESYEQYF	TGTGCCAGCAGCCCGACGACAGAGTCCTACGAGCAGTACTTC
TRBV29-1	NA	TRBJ2-7	NA	CSVEVVGASGVSYEQYF	TGCAGCGTTGAAGTGGTTGGCGCGTCAGGGGTTTCCTACGAGCAGTACTTC
TRBV7-9	NA	TRBJ2-2	NA	CAGGTGELFF	TGTGCGGGTGGCACCGGGGAGCTGTTTTTT
TRBV2	once	TRBJ2-4	NA	CASSEMEGVAGLDIQYF	TGTGCCAGCAGTGAAATGGAGGGTGTAGCCGGGCTCGACATTCAGTACTTC
TRBV19	NA	TRBJ2-7	TRBD1	CASSTPGTGVYEQYF	TGTGCCAGTAGTACTCCCGGGACAGGGGTATACGAGCAGTACTTC
TRBV7-9	NA	TRBJ1-1	NA	CASSRTVDEAFF	TGTGCCAGCAGCCGGACTGTTGATGAAGCTTTCTTT
TRBV7-3	NA	TRBJ2-1	NA	CASGRTYNEQFF	TGTGCCAGCGGACGAACCTACAATGAGCAGTTCTTC
TRBV7-9	NA	TRBJ1-5	NA	CASAGGDSNQPQHF	TGTGCCAGCGCCGGGGGCGATAGCAATCAGCCCCAGCATTTT
TRBV4-3	NA	TRBJ2-3	TRBD2	CASSPHQGSGGTDTQYF	TGCGCCAGCAGCCCCCACCAGGGTAGCGGGGGCACAGATACGCAGTATTTT
TRBV9	NA	TRBJ2-7	NA	CASSGDPYSYEQYF	TGTGCCAGCAGCGGGGATCCATATTCCTACGAGCAGTACTTC
TRBV6-5	NA	TRBJ1-3	NA	CASSYGWSSGNTIYF	TGTGCCAGCAGTTATGGGTGGAGCTCTGGAAACACCATATATTTT
TRBV28	NA	TRBJ2-3	NA	CASSQGRSGTDTQYF	TGTGCCAGCAGTCAGGGGCGATCGGGCACAGATACGCAGTATTTT
TRBV19	few	TRBJ2-6	TRBD1	CADWRDRGTGANVLTF	TGTGCCGATTGGCGGGACAGGGGGACTGGGGCCAACGTCCTGACTTTC
TRBV7-7	few	TRBJ2-2	NA	CASSSGTFGELFF	TGTGCTAGCAGCTCCGGGACGTTCGGGGAGCTGTTTTTT